Below, 14 T cell receptor beta chains from the same sample are listed, as sequenced in a study of blood T cell repertoires in COVID-19. Produced via immunoSEQ multiplex PCR; TCRdb's table is partial and in-frame only. The sample yields over 100,000 clones, around three quarters seen once. Sequenced sample: peripheral blood. These TCRs come from a human donor in a cohort sampled during active or convalescent COVID-19.

The chain is built from TRBV7-8 and TRBJ2-2, with a possible D match to TRBD2 (6 bases). Germline V gene sequence: CDR1 SGHVS, CDR2 FQNEAQ. The length of the CDR3 is 15 residues. The V gene lost 6 bases and the J gene lost 2 bases, with 13 bases spanning the gap. CDR3 sequence reads: CASRKPGLNTGELFF. CDR3 nucleotides: TGTGCCAGCAGAAAACCGGGACTTAACACCGGGGAGCTGTTTTTT.

The V gene is TRBV28, the J gene TRBJ1-3, with TRBD1 identical over 9 bases. V lost 4 bases and J lost 4; bases outside the gene matches: 5. The CDR3 totals 15 residues. Per the germline V gene, CDR1 is MDHEN and CDR2 is SYDVKM. CDR3 sequence reads: CASSSPGQGGNTIYF. The CDR3 DNA follows: TGTGCCAGCAGTTCCCCGGGACAGGGAGGAAACACCATATATTTT.

The J gene is TRBJ2-5, the V gene TRBV11-2, with D tentatively TRBD1 (6 bases). Trimming cost V 7 bases and J 5 bases, with 17 bases left between them. This CDR3 comprises 14 residues. Germline values: CDR1 SGHAT, CDR2 FQNNGV. For the CDR3, the DNA is TGTGCCAGCACCCCAGGGGTTAGCCTGGAGACCCAGTACTTC. This encodes CASTPGVSLETQYF.

V and J are TRBV5-1 and TRBJ1-6, with a tentative D call TRBD1 (6 bases). The CDR3 spans 16 residues. Germline-derived CDR1 and CDR2 are SGHRS and YFSETQ. Trimming removed 0 bases at V and 6 bases at J, with 13 bases between. The CDR3 nucleotides read TGCGCCAGCAGCTTGGGTATGGGGGCGCGTAATTCACCCCTCCACTTT. It is translated as CASSLGMGARNSPLHF.

The chain links TRBV6-6 to TRBJ1-1; weak D call: TRBD1 (5 bases). This CDR3 has 14 residues. The V end was cut by 4 bases, the J end by 4 bases, with 13 bases between. Germline V gene data show CDR1 as MNHNY and CDR2 as SVGAGI (reference sequence). This chain's CDR3 is CASSSGGWGTEAFF. The DNA for the CDR3 is TGTGCCAGCAGTTCCGGGGGGTGGGGCACTGAAGCTTTCTTT.

The V gene is TRBV7-9, the J gene TRBJ1-1; TRBD1 aligns across 12 bases. Germline V gene lookup returns CDR1 SEHNR and CDR2 FQNEAQ (reference sequence). Losses at the gene ends were 4 bases for V and 5 bases for J; bases not matched to a gene: 5. The CDR3 is made up of 15 amino acids. CDR3 coding DNA: TGTGCCAGCAGCTCCCGGGACAGGGGGCGGACTGAAGCTTTCTTT. As protein: CASSSRDRGRTEAFF.

The chain recombines TRBV6-5 with TRBJ2-7, with 10 bases identical to TRBD2. The CDR3 length is 15 residues. V shed 6 bases and J 11 bases; nucleotides not matched to a gene: 16. Germline-derived CDR1 and CDR2 are MNHEY and SVGAGI. The CDR3, as DNA: TGTGCCAGCAGCCCCTCCCTACTAGCGGGGCTTTCGGAGTACTTC. Amino acid sequence: CASSPSLLAGLSEYF.

The chain recombines TRBV6-6 with TRBJ2-7; a possible D gene is TRBD1 (6 bases). Germline V gene data show CDR1 as MNHNY and CDR2 as SVGAGI (reference sequence). The V end was cut by 0 bases, the J end by 5 bases, with 14 bases between. The CDR3 has 15 amino acids. CDR3 protein: CASSYSLNGGHEQYF. The CDR3 nucleotides read TGTGCCAGCAGTTACTCGCTAAATGGGGGCCACGAGCAGTACTTC.

The chain couples TRBV18 to TRBJ2-7, with 7 bases that match TRBD1. Germline-derived CDR1 and CDR2 are KGHSH and LQKENI. This CDR3 spans 16 amino acids. The J segment lost 4 bases and the V segment lost 2 bases, leaving 11 bases of the junction unmatched. CDR3 sequence: CASSPGQAKTSYEQYF. Here the CDR3 DNA reads TGTGCCAGCTCACCAGGACAGGCTAAGACCAGTTACGAGCAGTACTTC.

In its sample, this clone was seen once. V gene TRBV29-1 combines with J gene TRBJ2-2; 12 bases are shared with TRBD1. The V gene's germline CDR1 is SQVTM and CDR2 ANQGSEA. The CDR3 runs to 14 residues. J gave up 6 bases and V 7 bases, and 6 bases lay outside the gene matches. DNA for the CDR3: TGCAGCGACTGGGACAGGGGGCGGGCCGGGGAGCTGTTTTTT. Translating gives CSDWDRGRAGELFF.

The chain joins TRBV21-1 to TRBJ1-2; TRBD1 is taken as the D call from the table, unchecked against the DNA. TRBV21-1 is reported as a pseudogene. The CDR3 has 13 residues. The DNA for the CDR3 is TGTGCCAGCAGCAAAGTAGGGGGCTATGGCTACACCTTC. Amino acid sequence: CASSKVGGYGYTF.

The chain employs TRBV3-1 (or the pseudogene TRBV3-2) and TRBJ2-5; 7 nucleotides align to TRBD2. The CDR3 consists of 16 residues. The V and J ends lost 7 bases and 4 bases, in that order; junction bases with no gene match: 15. CDR1 LGHDT and CDR2 YNNKEL come from the germline V gene (reference sequence). DNA for the CDR3: TGTGCCAGCACCGAGGGGAGGGGTTACGGTGGAGAGACCCAGTACTTC. Translation gives CASTEGRGYGGETQYF.

This clone was recorded only once. The CDR3 region has the DNA TGTGCCAGCTCAAGTTCAGGGAACCTCGGACAGCCCCAGCATTTT. The encoded protein is CASSSSGNLGQPQHF. The rearrangement uses TRBV18 and TRBJ1-5, with D perhaps TRBD1 (5 bases). Trimming removed 5 bases from V and 7 bases from J, with 18 bases in between. Germline V CDR1 and CDR2: KGHSH, LQKENI. The CDR3 has 15 amino acids.

The chain is built from TRBV4-3 and TRBJ1-1; D may be TRBD1 (6 bases). The CDR3 loop spans 14 amino acids. Trimming took 2 bases from V and 4 from J, leaving 11 bases between them. CDR1 and CDR2 from the germline V gene are LGHNA and YSLEER. DNA for the CDR3: TGCGCCAGCAGCCAAACAGGGTCCAGCACTGAAGCTTTCTTT. This encodes CASSQTGSSTEAFF.